Below are 18 T cell receptor beta chains sequenced from a single sample in a study of blood T cell repertoires in COVID-19 (dated by TCRdb to the early 2020s). The library relied on the immunoSEQ multiplex PCR assay. This is the immuneACCESS table as TCRdb keeps it, with only in-frame sequences that have V and J called. A part of the clones is gone; compared with another copy, unresolved V genes explain less than half, and the rest is unexplained. Recorded for this sample are about 91,000 clones; 75% to 85% of them occurred a single time. The leading ten clones occupy roughly a tenth of the sample. Sequencing used peripheral blood. The receptors here all came from a woman over 75 with acute or convalescent COVID-19.

This clone was recorded only once. The chain employs TRBV29-1 and TRBJ1-1; tentatively, D is TRBD1 (6 bases). The CDR3 runs to 11 residues. Trimming left V 7 bases short and J 8 bases short, with 14 bases between. Germline V gene sequence: CDR1 SQVTM, CDR2 ANQGSEA. CDR3 coding DNA: TGCAGCGCCACAACAGGGACCGAAGCTTTCTTT. This encodes CSATTGTEAFF. Combining the CDR3 with reference TRBV29-1 and TRBJ1-1 gives the whole variable domain SAVISQKPSRDICQRGTSLTIQCQVDSQVTMMFWYRQQPGQSLTLIATANQGSEATYESGFVIDKFPISRPNLTFSTLTVSNMSPEDSSIYLCSATTGTEAFFGQGTRLTVV.

This clone was seen repeatedly, ten times or more. J is TRBJ1-3 and V is TRBV27; D may be TRBD1 (6 bases). This CDR3 has 14 residues. V was pared by 5 bases and J by 1 base, with 9 bases between. The germline gives CDR1 MNHEY, CDR2 SMNVEV (reference sequence). Here the CDR3 reads CASSKTGSGNTIYF. The CDR3 region has the DNA TGTGCCAGCAGTAAAACAGGGTCTGGAAACACCATATATTTT.

V is TRBV5-3 and J is TRBJ2-2; D unresolved. TRBV5-3 is filed as an ORF, its function uncertain. This CDR3 contains 15 residues. With 10 bases removed from V and 2 bases from J, the gap between germline ends came to 18 bases. The CDR3 sequence is CAGCLVEYNTGELFF. The CDR3 nucleotides read TGTGCCGGCTGTCTAGTAGAGTATAACACCGGGGAGCTGTTTTTT.

The J gene is TRBJ1-2, the V gene TRBV16, with 9 bases that match TRBD1. There are 13 residues in the CDR3. The germline gives CDR1 KGHSY, CDR2 FQNENV. Germline trimming cut 4 bases from V and 4 bases from J; bases unmatched to any gene: 1. The chain's CDR3 is CASSPDRGYGYTF. In DNA, the CDR3 is TGTGCCAGCAGCCCGGACAGGGGCTATGGCTACACCTTC.

V gene TRBV30 combines with J gene TRBJ2-2; no definite D call. V lost 0 bases and J 9 bases, leaving 5 bases between the germline ends. The CDR3 sequence is 11 residues long. Germline loops: CDR1 GTSNPN, CDR2 SVGIG (reference sequence). The CDR3 sequence is CAWSVFRELFF. CDR3 DNA sequence: TGTGCCTGGAGTGTCTTTCGGGAGCTGTTTTTT.

CDR3 coding DNA: TGCGCCAGCAGCCAAGACCCCAGCGGGGAGCTGTTTTTT. Its protein product is CASSQDPSGELFF. The chain joins TRBV4-3 to TRBJ2-2; D ambiguous. V dropped 0 bases and J dropped 7 bases, with 6 bases sitting between them. The CDR3 spans 13 residues. Germline lookup yields CDR1 LGHNA and CDR2 YSLEER.

The chain combines TRBV9 with TRBJ2-2; the D gene is possibly TRBD2 (7 bases). The CDR3 runs to 15 residues. Trimming took 1 base from V and 6 from J, leaving 13 bases between them. Germline V gene sequence: CDR1 SGDLS, CDR2 YYNGEE. CDR3 DNA: TGTGCCAGCAGCGTAACCACAGGGAGGGCCGGGGAGCTGTTTTTT. Translated: CASSVTTGRAGELFF.

This chain uses TRBV7-2 with TRBJ1-4; 9 nucleotides agree with TRBD1. V shed 6 bases, J shed 8 bases, and the junction held 7 bases outside the gene matches. CDR1 is SGHTA and CDR2 is FQGNSA in the germline V gene. The CDR3 runs 14 residues. The CDR3: CASSLDRGGEKLFF. The CDR3 coding sequence is TGTGCCAGCAGTTTGGACAGGGGCGGCGAAAAACTGTTTTTT.

This sequence joins TRBV7-2 and TRBJ2-3; tentative D call: TRBD1 (5 bases). Germline CDR1 reads SGHTA; CDR2 reads FQGNSA. Trimming pared 6 bases from V and 2 bases from J, leaving 9 bases between. This CDR3 spans 13 amino acids. This CDR3 reads CASRGAHTDTQYF. The CDR3, as DNA: TGTGCCAGCAGAGGGGCCCACACAGATACGCAGTATTTT.

The chain recombines TRBV11-2 with TRBJ2-5; TRBD2 might be the D (6 bases). Germline CDR1 and CDR2: SGHAT and FQNNGV. Trimming cost V 2 bases and J 4 bases, with 17 bases left between them. The CDR3 extends over 16 amino acids. The CDR3 DNA follows: TGTGCCAGCAGCTTAAATCGGGGGATGGGACTAGAGACCCAGTACTTC. This translates into CASSLNRGMGLETQYF.

The chain employs TRBV27 and TRBJ2-7; TRBD1 agrees at 8 bases. The CDR3 loop spans 18 amino acids. Germline trimming cut 4 bases from V and 2 bases from J; bases unmatched to any gene: 16. The V gene's germline CDR1 is MNHEY and CDR2 SMNVEV (reference sequence). CDR3 nucleotides: TGTGCCAGCAGTTCGCTCCTGCTCACAGGGGGAGCCGCCTACGAGCAGTACTTC. This codes for CASSSLLLTGGAAYEQYF.

J is TRBJ1-1 and V is TRBV6-5, with a weak D call TRBD1 (5 bases). Germline values: CDR1 MNHEY, CDR2 SVGAGI. The CDR3 is 13 residues long. V was cut by 3 bases and J by 8 bases, with 13 bases left in between. The DNA of the CDR3 is TGTGCCAGCAGTTATGGCAGGGTCGGGGAAGCTTTCTTT. Its translation: CASSYGRVGEAFF.

The chain links TRBV6-5 to TRBJ2-3; 7 bases agree with TRBD2. The length of the CDR3 is 14 residues. V lost 8 bases to trimming and J lost 3 bases; unmatched junction nucleotides: 8. CDR1 and CDR2 from the germline V gene are MNHEY and SVGAGI. The CDR3 sequence: CASQTSPTTDTQYF. In DNA, the CDR3 is TGTGCCAGCCAGACTAGCCCCACGACAGATACGCAGTATTTT.

This clone was observed once. V usage is TRBV19 and J usage is TRBJ1-5; D perhaps matches TRBD1 (6 bases). Trimming left V 5 bases short and J 6 bases short, with 14 bases between. The length of the CDR3 is 14 residues. Germline CDR1 reads LNHDA; CDR2 reads SQIVND (reference sequence). The CDR3 DNA reads as TGTGCCAGTAGTCCGGACAGCAACGTTCAGCCCCAGCATTTT. Residues: CASSPDSNVQPQHF.

The V gene is TRBV30, the J gene TRBJ2-1, with 7 bases matching TRBD2. Germline values: CDR1 GTSNPN, CDR2 SVGIG (reference sequence). The length of the CDR3 is 16 residues. J lost 1 base, V lost 2 bases, and 8 bases had no gene match. The CDR3 region is CAWSRSRGISYNEQFF. CDR3 sequence (DNA): TGTGCCTGGAGTCGGTCGCGGGGGATTTCCTACAATGAGCAGTTCTTC. Complete variable domain (other parts from reference TRBV30 and TRBJ2-1): SQTIHQWPATLVQPVGSPLSLECTVEGTSNPNLYWYRQAAGRGLQLLFYSVGIGQISSEVPQNLSASRPQDRQFILSSKKLLLSDSGFYLCAWSRSRGISYNEQFFGPGTRLTVL.

Only a few counts were recorded for this clone. The chain's CDR3 is CASSVDRVANYGYTF. The CDR3, as DNA: TGTGCCAGCAGCGTAGACAGGGTAGCTAACTATGGCTACACCTTC. This chain uses TRBV9 with TRBJ1-2, with D possibly TRBD1 on 6 matching bases. V gave up 0 bases and J gave up 0 bases, with 9 bases separating them. The CDR3 has 15 amino acids. Per the germline V gene, CDR1 is SGDLS and CDR2 is YYNGEE.

This clone occurred a few times. The chain links TRBV7-2 to TRBJ2-2; 7 nucleotides match TRBD1. There are 14 residues in the CDR3. V lost 7 bases and J lost 4; bases outside the gene matches: 6. Germline V lookup: CDR1 SGHTA, CDR2 FQGNSA. CDR3 in DNA: TGTGCCAGCAACAGGGGCGGGTCCACCGGGGAGCTGTTTTTT. Its protein is CASNRGGSTGELFF.

CDR3 sequence reads: CASSLVMGVGPHGYTF. In nucleotides, the CDR3 is TGTGCCAGCAGCTTGGTAATGGGAGTAGGGCCTCATGGCTACACCTTC. The chain combines TRBV5-4 with TRBJ1-2; D not certain. The CDR3 consists of 16 residues. V was trimmed by 0 bases and J by 6 bases, leaving 18 bases between them. The V gene's germline CDR1 is SGHNT and CDR2 YYREEE (reference sequence).